This T cell receptor beta chain was captured in a study of T cell responses to AZD1222 COVID-19 vaccine. Study observations and caveats: Dominant at 160-218 and 743-854, vaccine-associated CD4 TCRs also spanned spike. Just a handful of AZD1222 recipients tested seropositive at baseline. Spike-specific TCR breadth and depth went up after people got two AZD1222 doses.

The CDR3 extends over 14 amino acids. Germline lookup yields CDR1 MNHNS and CDR2 SASEGT. The germline V and J ends were trimmed by 1 base and 3 bases, with 10 bases remaining between them. Repertoires were generated with immunoSEQ multiplex PCR, while TCRdb's copy carries only in-frame clones and drops some. Altogether tens of thousands of clones are present, 85% to 95% being singletons, with the ten largest covering around 4.9%. To note about this clone: Its antigen is unknown.

This receptor was identified in an adult in good health. The starting material was peripheral blood, obtained on day 0 of AZD1222 vaccination. This chain connects TRBV6-1 to TRBJ2-7; a weak D match, TRBD1 (6 bases). CDR3 in amino acids: CASSEVGQSYEQYF. The CDR3 region has the DNA TGTGCCAGCAGTGAAGTAGGACAGAGCTACGAGCAGTACTTC.